The 11 T cell receptor beta chains in this list originate from one sample, sequenced in a study of T cell responses to AZD1222 COVID-19 vaccine. TCRdb's copy holds only in-frame clones and misses some; the assay was immunoSEQ multiplex PCR. In the table there are about 190,000 clones, around 87% of which are singletons. Specimen: peripheral blood, collected on day 0 of MenACWY control vaccination. The receptors here all came from an adult in good health.

The chain is built from TRBV2 and TRBJ1-2; 9 positions match TRBD1. The CDR3 loop spans 16 amino acids. Looked up from germline, CDR1 is SNHLY and CDR2 is FYNNEI. The V and J ends lost 6 bases and 4 bases, in that order; junction bases with no gene match: 12. CDR3 DNA: TGTGCCAGCAGGATGGACAGGGGATTATTAGGCTATGGCTACACCTTC. As protein: CASRMDRGLLGYGYTF.

The chain has TRBV5-1 and TRBJ1-1; 11 nucleotides line up with TRBD1. The V and J ends lost 2 bases and 4 bases, in that order; junction bases with no gene match: 4. Germline assignment: CDR1 SGHRS and CDR2 YFSETQ. There are 15 residues in the CDR3. Here the CDR3 reads CASSLGQGASTEAFF. The CDR3 DNA reads as TGCGCCAGCAGCTTAGGACAGGGGGCGAGCACTGAAGCTTTCTTT.

This sequence joins TRBV12-3 or TRBV12-4 and TRBJ1-4; possible D gene TRBD1, 5 bases. The CDR3 covers 13 residues. The V gene lost 11 bases and the J gene lost 6 bases, with 16 bases spanning the gap. The CDR3 here is CASRSQGHEKLFF. The CDR3 bases are TGTGCCTCCAGGAGCCAGGGTCATGAAAAACTGTTTTTT.

The chain links TRBV7-9 to TRBJ2-2; 7 nucleotides agree with TRBD1. This CDR3 has 15 amino acids. The V segment lost 4 bases and the J segment 4 bases; nucleotides outside the gene matches: 6. Germline lookup yields CDR1 SEHNR and CDR2 FQNEAQ (reference sequence). CDR3 nucleotides: TGTGCCAGCAGCTCCGGGCAGGGGGTCACCGGGGAGCTGTTTTTT. Protein sequence: CASSSGQGVTGELFF.

This clone occurred a few times. The rearrangement links TRBV30 to TRBJ2-7; 9 bases fit TRBD1. Germline trimming cut 1 base from V and 0 bases from J; bases unmatched to any gene: 7. The CDR3 has 16 residues. Germline assignment: CDR1 GTSNPN and CDR2 SVGIG (reference sequence). The CDR3 sequence: CAWSGWGQGVSYEQYF. Here the CDR3 DNA reads TGTGCCTGGAGTGGATGGGGACAGGGAGTCTCCTACGAGCAGTACTTC.

V usage is TRBV15 and J usage is TRBJ2-3; TRBD2 agrees at 9 bases. The V segment lost 3 bases and the J segment 2 bases; nucleotides outside the gene matches: 18. Germline V gene sequence: CDR1 LNHNV, CDR2 YYDKDF (reference sequence). CDR3 size: 20 residues. In nucleotides, the CDR3 is TGTGCCACCAGCAGTCACGGGGGCGGGAGGGCCAAATTGGACACAGATACGCAGTATTTT. Its translation: CATSSHGGGRAKLDTDTQYF.

The genes are TRBV11-2 and TRBJ2-7; D not resolved. CDR1 and CDR2 (germline): SGHAT, FQNNGV. There are 11 residues in the CDR3. Trimming pared 5 bases from V and 6 bases from J, leaving 8 bases between. CDR3 loop: CASSLGSEQYF. The CDR3, as DNA: TGTGCCAGCAGCCTGGGATCCGAGCAGTACTTC.

Worth noting for this clone: Other DNA sequences in the same sample also yield this CDR3. CDR3 nucleotide sequence: TGCAGCGTTGACGGCGGAACCCATGGCTACACCTTC. Its translation: CSVDGGTHGYTF. This chain links TRBV29-1 with TRBJ1-2; D remains unclear. V was cut by 3 bases and J by 6 bases, with 11 bases left in between. The CDR3 is made up of 12 amino acids. From germline, CDR1 is SQVTM and CDR2 ANQGSEA.

CDR3 nucleotides: TGTGCCACCAGCAGAGCGGCTTTTGAAAAACTGTTTTTT. Protein: CATSRAAFEKLFF. V usage is TRBV15 and J usage is TRBJ1-4; D not resolved. Trimming cost V 1 base and J 7 bases, with 7 bases left between them. The CDR3 sequence is 13 residues long. In germline, CDR1 is LNHNV, CDR2 YYDKDF (reference sequence).

V and J are TRBV30 and TRBJ1-1; D possibly corresponds to TRBD1 (5 bases). V gave up 4 bases and J gave up 6 bases, with 18 bases separating them. The V gene's germline CDR1 is GTSNPN and CDR2 SVGIG (reference sequence). The CDR3 totals 14 residues. Here the CDR3 DNA reads TGTGCCTGGACTAAAGAAGACCGGGACCCTGAAGCTTTCTTT. It specifies CAWTKEDRDPEAFF. The full variable domain, with the rest looked up from reference TRBV30 and TRBJ1-1, is SQTIHQWPATLVQPVGSPLSLECTVEGTSNPNLYWYRQAAGRGLQLLFYSVGIGQISSEVPQNLSASRPQDRQFILSSKKLLLSDSGFYLCAWTKEDRDPEAFFGQGTRLTVV.

The V call is TRBV5-6, the J call TRBJ2-7; the match to TRBD2 covers 9 bases. V trimming: 0 bases; J trimming: 4 bases; junction bases outside the gene matches: 5. Germline values: CDR1 SGHDT, CDR2 YYEEEE. This CDR3 spans 15 amino acids. The CDR3 region has the DNA TGTGCCAGCAGCTTGGGTGCGGGAGGGCCTTACGAGCAGTACTTC. This gives the protein CASSLGAGGPYEQYF.